This T cell receptor beta chain was captured by sequencing in a study of T cell responses to AZD1222 COVID-19 vaccine (dated by TCRdb to the early 2020s). General notes on the study: AZD1222 recipients whose second dose came at about 4 weeks and those whose second dose came at about 12 weeks were combined into one group, since spike-specific TCR depth and breadth did not differ between the two schedules. A total of over 230 trial participants underwent TCR sequencing, of whom under 220 had received two doses of AZD1222 and about 25 had received two doses of the MenACWY control vaccine. Trial participants were enrolled into age subgroups of 18-55, 56-69 and 70-plus years, which contained 148, 28 and 57 TCR-sequenced participants, respectively.

This specimen's time point label, interpreted: baseline before first vaccination. Vaccinee samples came from UK trials COV001 and COV002, including a single-blind randomized controlled phase 2/3 trial of AZD1222 (ChAdOx1 nCoV-19) in healthy adults. For TCRbeta chain sequencing, PBMC samples were collected from trial participants at day 0 and at day 28 after the second dose. Regarding this clone: There is no known antigen for this receptor. No much larger clonotype is one base removed from it; base qualities were not supplied.

In the germline V gene, CDR1 corresponds to MNHEY and CDR2 to SVGEGT. The CDR3 numbers 16 residues from cysteine through phenylalanine. The kept DNA is CDR3 alone, 48 bases in frame from the first base. Relative to germline, V is missing 0 bases and J is missing 7 bases, with 10 bases of the junction outside any gene match. The CDR3 regions of human TCRbeta chains were analyzed by immunosequencing. The authors processed their data as follows. TCRs in the repertoires were matched against a reference library of SARS-CoV-2-specific TCRs that had been generated with the MIRA antigen-specificity platform. Breadth was defined as the fraction of unique TCRs that were SARS-CoV-2-associated, and depth was defined as the fraction of total T cells that were SARS-CoV-2-associated. Using the MIRA data, each spike-specific TCR was assigned both to the spike region to which the TCR was reactive and to a CD4 or CD8 class. Log10-transformed breadth and depth values were compared by one-way ANOVA with Sidak's multiple comparisons tests. Not all clones reach the TCRdb copy of this immuneACCESS table, which keeps in-frame sequences only. Checked studies attribute under half of the gap to unresolved V genes and leave the rest unexplained. The V and J calls and clone size were taken over from that table, and D and trimming were inferred from the DNA. This sample is represented by roughly 150,000 clones; about nine tenths of them were singletons. The biggest ten clones account for approximately 1.8% of the sample.

The investigation overall reported the following: CD4 TCRs associated with the vaccine covered the entire spike protein, and the dominant responses were in regions 160-218 and 743-854. In the small 56-69-year group, the increase in depth fell short of significance, most likely because of low power. Participants were mostly white British, with more females than males. The authors suggested clonal diversity may have been underestimated. Spike-specific TCR breadth and depth rose significantly after two AZD1222 doses compared with day 0 and with MenACWY recipients. Nearly half of unique spike-specific TCRs reportedly recognized epitopes outside regions mutated in the B.1.351 and B.1.1.7 variants. Conclusions about previously exposed vaccinees are limited because only six or seven AZD1222 recipients were SARS-CoV-2 seropositive at baseline. Because no day 14 peak-response samples were available, the repertoires could be characterized only after the peak T cell response.

This receptor was obtained from an adult in good health. The rearranged chain carries TRBV6-2 or TRBV6-3 and TRBJ2-7; 9 central nucleotides agree with TRBD2. The sequenced sample was peripheral blood, obtained on day 0 of AZD1222 vaccination. The CDR3 is CASSYSNAGGPWEQYF. The DNA reads TGTGCCAGCAGTTACTCGAACGCGGGAGGGCCGTGGGAGCAGTACTTC.